This T cell receptor beta chain came from a study of T cells in Graves' hyperthyroidism and ophthalmopathy (dated 2019 in TCRdb). In terms of the full investigation: Peripheral blood samples were taken at the time of initial diagnosis, prior to any treatment. For training and testing, the approximately 97 patients in the discovery cohort were randomly divided in a 7:3 ratio. To identify distinguishing TCR V-J signatures, a discovery cohort of some 99 patients was used, comprising 40 to 45 with Graves' ophthalmopathy and approximately 58 with stable Graves' hyperthyroidism. The study also compared thyroid tissue and blood T-cell repertoires from more than five Graves' hyperthyroidism patients. TCR Vbeta CDR3 sequencing of approximately 140 peripheral blood samples (43 ophthalmopathy, approximately 80 hyperthyroidism and roughly 17 progressor patients) is reported in the paper. An independent validation cohort of 18 to 20 hyperthyroidism patients and more than 15 patients who later progressed to ophthalmopathy tested prospective prediction of ophthalmopathy. After blood sampling, hyperthyroidism patients were treated with methimazole at a starting dose of 30 mg daily, and ophthalmopathy patients were treated with high-dose intravenous methylprednisolone. Results the study describes overall, beyond this receptor: Blood samples also contained most of the expanded thyroid clonotypes (frequency above 0.001), which suggests that blood repertoires may reflect thyroid immune responses. During validation, the model predicted progression to ophthalmopathy a median of about 6.5 months ahead of onset, with almost 71% sensitivity and 72.22% specificity. Sample size was not statistically predetermined, and investigators were not blinded to group allocation. A 13 V-J signature model separated ophthalmopathy from stable hyperthyroidism, with roughly 88% sensitivity and roughly 81% specificity in cross-validation and 80%/75% in testing.

Hyperthyroidism patients were newly diagnosed, had a disease duration of under 2 months, and were aged 18 to 65 years. The study excluded patients with uncontrolled infections, other autoimmune diseases, pregnancy or lactation. Diagnoses were established on the basis of clinical symptoms, serum thyroxine and TRAb, thyroid ultrasound, and orbital computed tomography. For progressor patients, blood was drawn at the first diagnosis of hyperthyroidism, before any ophthalmopathy symptoms had appeared. PBMCs were isolated from around 10 ml of fresh peripheral blood by Ficoll-Paque density gradient centrifugation. Patients classed as progressors first received a Graves' hyperthyroidism diagnosis and then went on to develop ophthalmopathy during follow-up. Total RNA was extracted with Trizol reagent, and quality was checked on an Agilent 2100 Bioanalyzer. TCR beta CDR3 regions were amplified from RNA transcripts. A first-round RT-PCR of the TCR CDR3 used the HTBI primer set with the Qiagen OneStep RT-PCR kit. A second multiplex PCR round built the libraries, followed by size selection and purification. The libraries were sequenced on an Illumina HiSeq2000 using paired-end 100 bp reads. On the study's bioinformatics: SOAPnuke was used to process the raw data, throwing out any read that contained adapters or uncalled bases, had a mean Phred below 15, or lacked an exact constant-primer or identifier match. High-quality paired reads were merged with COPE v1.2.5, and unique nucleotide sequences were defined as clonotypes. Clonotypes were aligned to IMGT TRBV, TRBD and TRBJ reference segments using MiTCR v1.1. The analysis was restricted to V-J combinations with a frequency above 0.0001, which together covered 99% to 99.2% of the repertoires. A TCS score was defined as the ratio of F50 (clonal expansion) to E x V (chaos), with BLOSUM62-based TCRdist applied between CDR3 peptides within each V-J. Welch's t-statistics and random forest reduced roughly 530 V-J features to roughly 13, which were used in a naive Bayes classifier (R e1071). The public sequencing data were trimmed at Q25 with fastp and processed into clonotypes with MiXCR by TCRdb, which kept only in-frame beta chains. Identical CDR3 protein sequences are pooled into one entry, listed with their most common genes and DNA. The V and J calls were not made by the authors but by TCRdb's processing. In this sample the table shows hundreds of thousands of distinct CDR3 sequences, around 20% of which occur a single time. The ten largest clonotypes hold over 15% of the sample.

In this sample, this clonotype turned up a few times. The clone's antigen remains unknown. No base-level quality is on record; no much larger clone is a single base apart. Trimmed from V: 1 base; trimmed from J: 7 bases; junction bases lacking a gene match: 5. From its cysteine to its phenylalanine, the CDR3 spans 13 amino acids. The read is trimmed to its CDR3 DNA, 39 bases read in frame from base 1. The germline V gene encodes CDR1 DFQATT and CDR2 SNEGSKA (reference sequence). This sequence was found in a woman between 50 and 59 years old with Graves' hyperthyroidism that later progressed to Graves' ophthalmopathy. The sequence links TRBV20-1 to TRBJ2-7, with 9 central nucleotides matching TRBD2. Sequenced sample: blood. The CDR3 in this case is CSARVLAGWEQYF. The DNA is TGCAGTGCTAGAGTTCTAGCGGGGTGGGAGCAGTACTTC.